A single T cell receptor beta chain is shown here with its context. Its target is unknown. A much bigger clone sits one base away, suggesting this may be a read error. CDR3 length equals 12 residues. Germline V gene data show CDR1 as SGHTA and CDR2 as FQGNSA. This record comes from a study of T cell repertoires in cytomegalovirus infection. Study overall: Public TCR beta signature analysis indicated the presence of both CMV infection and matching HLA type.

TCRdb itself ran the reads through MiXCR, one entry per CDR3 protein. The sample contains approximately 730,000 distinct CDR3 sequences, about 30% of which appear only once. The sample in question was cultured PBMCs, obtained from culture after CMV antigen stimulation. The receptor comes from a human donor in good health (CMV status not recorded). Some clones in this sample may be carry-over from other donors' samples. V gene TRBV7-2 combines with J gene TRBJ2-1; D remains unclear. This CDR3 is CASSPYYDEQFF. The CDR3 DNA follows: TGTGCCAGCAGCCCCTACTACGATGAGCAGTTCTTC.